These 21 T cell receptor beta chains originate from one sample sequenced in a study of CD8 T cells in Susac syndrome. Reverse transcription of roughly 0.5 to 1 ug RNA was carried out with random hexamers. TCRdb independently ran MiXCR on the immunoSEQ multiplex PCR reads; one entry per CDR3 protein. This sample has 95,000 to 150,000 distinct CDR3 sequences, with roughly 94% found just once. What was sequenced was CD8+ T cells from PBMCs. The source is a human donor with Susac syndrome.

The chain uses TRBV28 and TRBJ2-5; no firm D call. This CDR3 has 15 residues. Per the germline V gene, CDR1 is MDHEN and CDR2 is SYDVKM. Trimming shortened V by 8 bases and J by 7 bases, and 23 bases separated the two germline ends. The CDR3 region has the DNA TGTGCCAGCGCGTCGCGGCTCTCGCCCCACCGGACCCAGTACTTC. This encodes CASASRLSPHRTQYF.

V gene TRBV7-2 combines with J gene TRBJ2-7; no definite D call. CDR3 length: 13 residues. V lost 3 bases to trimming and J lost 8 bases, with 14 bases between them. Germline values: CDR1 SGHTA, CDR2 FQGNSA. This CDR3 reads CASSFFPPYKQYF. The DNA of the CDR3 is TGTGCCAGCAGCTTCTTCCCCCCGTACAAGCAGTACTTC.

This chain joins TRBV12-3 or TRBV12-4 and TRBJ1-2; D not certain. Deletions cut 2 bases from V and 6 bases from J, with 7 bases between. The CDR3 has 12 residues. The CDR3 protein is CASSLMRDGYTF. In nucleotides, the CDR3 is TGTGCCAGCAGTTTAATGCGGGATGGCTACACCTTC.

CDR3: CASSISDRAEAFF. The CDR3 DNA reads TGTGCCAGTAGTATTTCAGACAGGGCTGAAGCTTTCTTT. This chain links TRBV19 with TRBJ1-1; TRBD1 aligns across 7 bases. Trimming at V came to 3 bases and at J to 6 bases, leaving 4 bases not matched to a gene. Germline CDR1 is LNHDA and CDR2 is SQIVND (reference sequence). The CDR3 totals 13 residues.

The chain couples TRBV29-1 to TRBJ1-3; D might be TRBD1 (5 bases). V was pared by 4 bases and J by 1 base, with 14 bases between. CDR1 is SQVTM, CDR2 ANQGSEA, per germline. The CDR3 consists of 15 residues. Written as DNA, the CDR3 is TGCAGCGTTGTCGGGTCGGGGGAATCTGGAAACACCATATATTTT. Translation: CSVVGSGESGNTIYF. Looking up the rest from reference TRBV29-1 and TRBJ1-3 gives the full variable domain: SAVISQKPSRDICQRGTSLTIQCQVDSQVTMMFWYRQQPGQSLTLIATANQGSEATYESGFVIDKFPISRPNLTFSTLTVSNMSPEDSSIYLCSVVGSGESGNTIYFGEGSWLTVV.

The J gene is TRBJ2-3, the V gene TRBV3-1; tentatively, D is TRBD2 (6 bases). In germline, CDR1 is LGHDT, CDR2 YNNKEL (reference sequence). This CDR3 comprises 16 residues. Trimming removed 3 bases from V and 2 bases from J, with 15 bases in between. The CDR3 sequence: CASSHRLVALTDTQYF. CDR3 coding DNA: TGTGCCAGCAGCCACCGACTAGTGGCCCTCACAGATACGCAGTATTTT.

V is TRBV4-2 and J is TRBJ2-7; tentatively, D is TRBD1 or TRBD2 (5 bases each). This CDR3 comprises 14 residues. Looked up from germline, CDR1 is LGHNA and CDR2 is YNFKEQ. Trimming left V 5 bases short and J 5 bases short, with 16 bases between. Here the CDR3 reads CASSERTGPDEQYF. Here the CDR3 DNA reads TGTGCCAGCAGCGAACGAACGGGGCCCGACGAGCAGTACTTC.

The J gene is TRBJ2-7, the V gene TRBV27; 7 bases fit TRBD1. The CDR3 covers 15 residues. Germline lookup yields CDR1 MNHEY and CDR2 SMNVEV (reference sequence). Trimming cost V 8 bases and J 2 bases; bases outside gene matches: 12. CDR3: CASWARQGPAYEQYF. The CDR3 nucleotides read TGTGCCAGCTGGGCGCGACAGGGACCGGCCTACGAGCAGTACTTC.

The chain couples TRBV27 to TRBJ2-1; a weak D match, TRBD2 (5 bases). Germline values: CDR1 MNHEY, CDR2 SMNVEV (reference sequence). Trimming cost V 2 bases and J 4 bases, with 6 bases left between them. The CDR3 length is 13 residues. CDR3 region: CASSLRGYNEQFF. DNA of the CDR3: TGTGCCAGCAGTTTAAGAGGGTACAATGAGCAGTTCTTC.

The chain carries TRBV12-5 and TRBJ2-1; either TRBD1 or TRBD2 may supply D (6 bases each). Germline V gene data show CDR1 as LGHNT and CDR2 as FRNRAP. The CDR3 is 14 residues long. V was pared by 7 bases and J by 6 bases, with 16 bases between. The CDR3 spells CASAPKGGPNEQFF. For the CDR3, the DNA is TGTGCTAGTGCTCCGAAGGGGGGCCCCAATGAGCAGTTCTTC.

The chain combines TRBV12-3 or TRBV12-4 with TRBJ2-7; no firm D call. This CDR3 has 14 residues. The V and J ends lost 3 bases and 3 bases respectively, with 12 bases between them. This CDR3 is CASSFGVYSYEQYF. The CDR3 nucleotides are TGTGCCAGCAGTTTTGGGGTTTACAGCTACGAGCAGTACTTC.

V usage is TRBV19 and J usage is TRBJ2-7, with TRBD2 matching 13 bases. J lost 4 bases, V lost 3 bases, and 3 bases had no gene match. Per germline, CDR1 LNHDA and CDR2 SQIVND (reference sequence). This CDR3 has 15 residues. Here the CDR3 reads CASSIRTSGRYEQYF. The CDR3 DNA is TGTGCCAGTAGTATCCGGACTAGCGGGAGATACGAGCAGTACTTC.

Only one count was recorded for this clonotype. The chain is built from TRBV4-3 and TRBJ1-2; TRBD1 aligns across 8 bases. The germline V gene encodes CDR1 LGHNA and CDR2 YSLEER. The CDR3 contains 13 residues. After removal of 1 base from V and 14 bases from J, the junction contained 9 bases not matched to a gene. CDR3 nucleotides: TGCGCCAGCAGCCAAGGGGCAGGGGGCCGTCAGACCTTC. Its translation: CASSQGAGGRQTF.

The gene calls are TRBV2 and TRBJ1-5; maybe TRBD1 (5 bases). The CDR3 totals 14 residues. Germline CDR1 reads SNHLY; CDR2 reads FYNNEI. The ends were cut back, 3 bases at V and 7 bases at J, with 13 bases in the middle. The CDR3 reads CASSDPGGGQPQHF. The CDR3 coding sequence is TGTGCCAGCAGTGATCCCGGGGGAGGACAGCCCCAGCATTTT.

The V call is TRBV15, the J call TRBJ2-1; D might be TRBD2 (5 bases). Trimming took off 8 bases at V and 4 bases at J, with 12 bases between the two ends. Germline values: CDR1 LNHNV, CDR2 YYDKDF (reference sequence). The length of the CDR3 is 13 residues. The CDR3 bases are TGTGCCACCGCTCGGGGATTGTACAATGAGCAGTTCTTC. This encodes CATARGLYNEQFF.

The V call is TRBV27, the J call TRBJ2-7; D not certain. Germline lookup yields CDR1 MNHEY and CDR2 SMNVEV (reference sequence). CDR3 size: 15 residues. The V and J ends lost 2 bases and 0 bases respectively, with 11 bases between them. This chain's CDR3 is CASSLNFLTSYEQYF. The CDR3 bases are TGTGCCAGCAGTTTAAATTTTCTTACCTCCTACGAGCAGTACTTC.

This rearrangement joins TRBV2 to TRBJ2-1; 8 nucleotides match TRBD1. The CDR3 covers 13 residues. Germline trimming cut 5 bases from V and 7 bases from J; bases unmatched to any gene: 4. Germline V gives CDR1 SNHLY, CDR2 FYNNEI. The CDR3 reads CASSPRGQNEQFF. The CDR3 DNA reads TGTGCCAGCAGTCCCAGGGGGCAAAATGAGCAGTTCTTC.

This clonotype was seen only once. The gene calls are TRBV11-1 and TRBJ2-1, with TRBD1 identical over 9 bases. With V trimmed by 2 bases and J by 8 bases, 22 bases remained unmatched. The CDR3 has 20 amino acids. The germline V gene encodes CDR1 SGHAT and CDR2 FQDESV (reference sequence). This chain's CDR3 is CASSLPPTGQGFDTGDEQFF. The CDR3 nucleotides read TGTGCCAGCAGCTTACCACCCACGGGACAGGGATTCGATACGGGCGATGAGCAGTTCTTC.

The V gene is TRBV6-2 or TRBV6-3, the J gene TRBJ2-1; D possibly corresponds to TRBD1 (6 bases). V was clipped by 0 bases and J by 4 bases, with 13 bases between them. Germline CDR1 reads MNHEY; CDR2 reads SVGEGT. The CDR3 contains 16 residues. CDR3 residues: CASSYSAGDVYNEQFF. Written as DNA, the CDR3 is TGTGCCAGCAGTTACTCTGCAGGGGATGTTTACAATGAGCAGTTCTTC.

The gene calls are TRBV29-1 and TRBJ1-2, with a possible D match to TRBD1 (5 bases). Germline V CDR1 and CDR2: SQVTM, ANQGSEA. There are 15 residues in the CDR3. Trimming cost V 0 bases and J 2 bases, with 13 bases left between them. The CDR3 spells CSVEDWGSGNYGYTF. Written as DNA, the CDR3 is TGCAGCGTTGAAGATTGGGGGAGTGGGAACTATGGCTACACCTTC.

The gene calls are TRBV11-2 and TRBJ1-1; D is ambiguous. The V end lost 5 bases, the J end lost 0 bases, and 7 bases lay between the germline ends. CDR1 and CDR2 (germline): SGHAT, FQNNGV. This CDR3 spans 13 amino acids. CDR3 in amino acids: CASSTTVNTEAFF. CDR3 bases: TGTGCCAGCAGCACTACAGTGAACACTGAAGCTTTCTTT.